A single TCR beta chain is shown here with its context. The entry originates in a study of blood T cell repertoires in COVID-19. Trimming stripped 1 base from V and 1 base from J, with 13 bases between. CDR1 and CDR2 from the germline V gene are SGHVS and FNYEAQ. The length of the CDR3 is 17 residues. Original methodology: Estimated nucleated cell counts came from reference gene primer amplification. Sequencing was performed with immunoSEQ multiplex PCR; in TCRdb, only in-frame clones are kept and a portion is missing. V and J calls plus clone size are reproduced from that table; the DNA served to infer D and trimming. This repertoire shows about 100,000 clones, about 89% found once; its top ten account for approximately 2%.

Sequences were obtained from peripheral blood. This TCR was sampled from a man between 45 and 60 years old with active COVID-19. The chain employs TRBV7-6 and TRBJ2-2; D possibly corresponds to TRBD2 (7 bases). CDR3 protein: CASSLGGGALNTGELFF. The CDR3, as DNA: TGTGCCAGCAGCTTAGGGGGGGGCGCCTTGAACACCGGGGAGCTGTTTTTT.